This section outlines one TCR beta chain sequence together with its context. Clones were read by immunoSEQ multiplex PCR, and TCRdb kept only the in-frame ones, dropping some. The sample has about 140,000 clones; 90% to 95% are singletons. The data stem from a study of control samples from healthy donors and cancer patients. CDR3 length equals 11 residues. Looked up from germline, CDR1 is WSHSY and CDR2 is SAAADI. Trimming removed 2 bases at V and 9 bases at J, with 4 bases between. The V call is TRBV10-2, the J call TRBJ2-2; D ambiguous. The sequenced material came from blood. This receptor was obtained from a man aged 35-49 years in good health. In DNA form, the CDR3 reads TGCGCCAGCAGTGAGCTTCGGGAGCTGTTTTTT. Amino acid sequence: CASSELRELFF.